Below, 15 T cell receptor beta chains from the same sample are listed, as sequenced in a study of control samples from healthy donors and cancer patients. Assay: immunoSEQ multiplex PCR; the TCRdb copy retains only in-frame clones and omits some. The sample has around 68,000 clones, about 83% seen once. Source material: blood. Source of these receptors: a man aged 60-69 years in good health.

The CDR3 reads CASTRGVTEQFF. The CDR3 nucleotides are TGTGCCAGCACCAGAGGGGTTACTGAGCAGTTCTTC. The chain couples TRBV11-2 to TRBJ2-1; tentatively, D is TRBD1 or TRBD2 (5 bases each). V lost 7 bases and J lost 9, with 13 bases in between. The CDR3 runs to 12 residues. Per the germline V gene, CDR1 is SGHAT and CDR2 is FQNNGV.

The chain joins TRBV6-5 to TRBJ2-7; 8 bases are a match to TRBD2. With 2 bases clipped from V and 3 bases from J, the junction kept 6 bases outside the gene matches. Germline V gene sequence: CDR1 MNHEY, CDR2 SVGAGI. The CDR3 is made up of 15 amino acids. CDR3 DNA sequence: TGTGCCAGCAGTTACCTTTCCAGCGGGAGCTACGAGCAGTACTTC. Encoded protein: CASSYLSSGSYEQYF.

The chain recombines TRBV10-3 with TRBJ2-7; D is possibly TRBD2 (5 bases). This CDR3 is 12 amino acids long. Germline V gives CDR1 ENHRY, CDR2 SYGVKD. V was cut by 6 bases and J by 3 bases, with 9 bases left in between. The CDR3 bases are TGTGCCATCAGAGAGGGCCTCTACGAGCAGTACTTC. It yields the protein CAIREGLYEQYF.

The chain combines TRBV14 with TRBJ2-7; no clear D. The V end was cut by 1 base, the J end by 6 bases, with 4 bases between. There are 11 residues in the CDR3. The germline V gene encodes CDR1 SGHDN and CDR2 FVKESK. The CDR3 region is CASSQGAEQYF. CDR3 nucleotides: TGTGCCAGCAGCCAAGGGGCCGAGCAGTACTTC.

This chain uses TRBV12-5 with TRBJ1-3; the D gene is possibly TRBD1 (6 bases). The CDR3 extends over 13 amino acids. The germline gives CDR1 LGHNT, CDR2 FRNRAP. The ends were cut back, 4 bases at V and 10 bases at J, with 14 bases in the middle. The CDR3: CASGSSGAGTIYF. The DNA of the CDR3 is TGTGCTAGTGGTTCCTCAGGGGCCGGGACCATATATTTT.

The rearrangement links TRBV24-1 to TRBJ2-1; D may be TRBD2 (6 bases). The CDR3 runs to 15 residues. Deletions cut 5 bases from V and 0 bases from J, with 10 bases between. From germline, CDR1 is KGHDR and CDR2 SFDVKD. In nucleotides, the CDR3 is TGTGCCACCAGTGTTCGCGGGGCCTCCTACAATGAGCAGTTCTTC. Its translation is CATSVRGASYNEQFF.

CDR3 DNA: TGTGCCATCAGTGATCCGACTCGTCAAGAGACCCAGTACTTC. It specifies CAISDPTRQETQYF. The chain recombines TRBV10-3 with TRBJ2-5; D uncertain. The CDR3 is 14 residues long. Germline-derived CDR1 and CDR2 are ENHRY and SYGVKD. The ends were cut back, 3 bases at V and 2 bases at J, with 10 bases in the middle.

This chain connects TRBV5-1 to TRBJ1-1; 8 positions agree with TRBD1. This CDR3 comprises 14 residues. Germline assignment: CDR1 SGHRS and CDR2 YFSETQ. V was pared by 4 bases and J by 3 bases, with 5 bases of the junction left unmatched. CDR3 sequence (DNA): TGCGCCAGCAGCGTATTGACAGGGGACACTGAAGCTTTCTTT. Residues: CASSVLTGDTEAFF.

The chain joins TRBV25-1 to TRBJ2-6; D is possibly TRBD1 (6 bases). CDR3 size: 16 residues. V was cut by 3 bases and J by 2 bases, with 11 bases left in between. In germline, CDR1 is MGHDK, CDR2 SYGVNS. CDR3 coding DNA: TGTGCCAGCAGTGATCGTCAGGGGCCTGGGGCCAACGTCCTGACTTTC. This codes for CASSDRQGPGANVLTF.

The chain joins TRBV7-2 to TRBJ2-1; 7 nucleotides agree with TRBD2. CDR1 and CDR2 from the germline V gene are SGHTA and FQGNSA. V was clipped by 4 bases and J by 6 bases; unmatched bases: 9. The CDR3 extends over 15 amino acids. In DNA, the CDR3 is TGTGCCAGCAGCTATAATAGCTTAGCGGGCAATGAGCAGTTCTTC. Translated, it gives CASSYNSLAGNEQFF. Filled out from reference TRBV7-2 and TRBJ2-1, the complete variable domain reads GAGVSQSPSNKVTEKGKDVELRCDPISGHTALYWYRQSLGQGLEFLIYFQGNSAPDKSGLPSDRFSAERTGGSVSTLTIQRTQQEDSAVYLCASSYNSLAGNEQFFGPGTRLTVL.

The V and J genes are TRBV7-9 and TRBJ2-1; either TRBD1 or TRBD2 may fit D (5 bases each). Germline V gene lookup returns CDR1 SEHNR and CDR2 FQNEAQ (reference sequence). The CDR3 runs 15 residues. Trimming took off 5 bases at V and 2 bases at J, with 13 bases between the two ends. Written as DNA, the CDR3 is TGTGCCAGCAGCCCCGGGGCAGGGCCCTACAATGAGCAGTTCTTC. Protein product: CASSPGAGPYNEQFF.

J is TRBJ1-2 and V is TRBV7-2, with D possibly being TRBD1 (6 bases). This CDR3 has 13 amino acids. The V gene lost 6 bases and the J gene lost 0 bases, with 8 bases spanning the gap. From germline, CDR1 is SGHTA and CDR2 FQGNSA. CDR3 sequence reads: CASRAGANYGYTF. The CDR3 DNA reads as TGTGCCAGCAGGGCAGGGGCTAACTATGGCTACACCTTC. Using reference TRBV7-2 and TRBJ1-2 for the parts outside the CDR3, the full variable domain is GAGVSQSPSNKVTEKGKDVELRCDPISGHTALYWYRQSLGQGLEFLIYFQGNSAPDKSGLPSDRFSAERTGGSVSTLTIQRTQQEDSAVYLCASRAGANYGYTFGSGTRLTVV.

This clone has just one count. The J gene is TRBJ1-2, the V gene TRBV28; 7 nucleotides line up with TRBD1. The length of the CDR3 is 12 residues. CDR1 MDHEN and CDR2 SYDVKM come from the germline V gene. V was clipped by 9 bases and J by 4 bases; unmatched bases: 5. The CDR3 here is CASGGTAYGYTF. The CDR3, as DNA: TGTGCCAGTGGCGGGACAGCCTATGGCTACACCTTC.

The chain employs TRBV18 and TRBJ1-3; no clear D. Trimming removed 3 bases at V and 0 bases at J, with 12 bases between. Germline CDR1 KGHSH, CDR2 LQKENI. The CDR3 has 16 residues. Here the CDR3 reads CASSPLTEYSGNTIYF. The CDR3 nucleotides read TGTGCCAGCTCACCTCTGACCGAATACTCTGGAAACACCATATATTTT. Drawing the rest from reference TRBV18 and TRBJ1-3, the complete variable domain is NAGVMQNPRHLVRRRGQEARLRCSPMKGHSHVYWYRQLPEEGLKFMVYLQKENIIDESGMPKERFSAEFPKEGPSILRIQQVVRGDSAAYFCASSPLTEYSGNTIYFGEGSWLTVV.

The V call is TRBV11-2, the J call TRBJ2-7; 10 bases are shared with TRBD1. Germline V gene sequence: CDR1 SGHAT, CDR2 FQNNGV. The CDR3 covers 19 residues. V gave up 5 bases and J gave up 6 bases; unmatched junction bases: 22. The CDR3 DNA is TGTGCCAGCAGCCCAATTCCGGGACAGGGGTTTTTTTCTCGGCGCGAGCAGTACTTC. Its translation is CASSPIPGQGFFSRREQYF. Together with reference TRBV11-2 and TRBJ2-7, the CDR3 gives the full variable domain: EAGVAQSPRYKIIEKRQSVAFWCNPISGHATLYWYQQILGQGPKLLIQFQNNGVVDDSQLPKDRFSAERLKGVDSTLKIQPAKLEDSAVYLCASSPIPGQGFFSRREQYFGPGTRLTVT.